The 21 T cell receptor beta chains presented below share a single source sample, sequenced in a study of cytomegalovirus exposure and HLA in healthy donors. PCR amplification relied on 60 Vbeta primers (plus 13 Jbeta primers). The assay was immunoSEQ multiplex PCR, and TCRdb's table has in-frame clones only and misses some. Listed are around 150,000 clones; roughly 1.3% falls within the top ten. Sequenced sample: PBMCs. The receptors shown here come from a woman aged 55-70 years in good health and CMV-seronegative.

The rearrangement links TRBV7-3 to TRBJ1-1, with TRBD1 identical over 9 bases. Germline trimming cut 5 bases from V and 4 bases from J; bases unmatched to any gene: 8. The CDR3 length is 15 residues. Germline-derived CDR1 and CDR2 are SGHTA and FQGTGA. In DNA, the CDR3 is TGTGCCAGCAGCACCCTGACAGGGGGTGCCACTGAAGCTTTCTTT. It codes for CASSTLTGGATEAFF.

The rearrangement joins TRBV6-5 to TRBJ2-5; no reliable D call. CDR3 length: 15 residues. Germline V gene sequence: CDR1 MNHEY, CDR2 SVGAGI. Between the trimmed V and J ends, which lost 5 bases and 2 bases, there was a span of 15 bases. The CDR3 sequence: CASSAWRKKQETQYF. CDR3 nucleotides: TGTGCCAGCAGTGCCTGGCGGAAGAAGCAAGAGACCCAGTACTTC.

The chain couples TRBV7-3 to TRBJ2-3; possible D gene TRBD1, 5 bases. V gave up 5 bases and J gave up 2 bases, with 8 bases separating them. Germline V lookup: CDR1 SGHTA, CDR2 FQGTGA. This CDR3 contains 13 residues. The CDR3 is CASSLGVTDTQYF. CDR3 DNA sequence: TGTGCCAGCAGCCTAGGGGTCACAGATACGCAGTATTTT.

This chain links TRBV13 with TRBJ2-7; 8 bases agree with TRBD2. V trimming: 3 bases; J trimming: 4 bases; junction bases outside the gene matches: 5. The CDR3 is made up of 14 amino acids. Germline values: CDR1 PRHDT, CDR2 FYEKMQ (reference sequence). The DNA for the CDR3 is TGTGCCAGCAGCTTTACGGGGGGGGCATACGAGCAGTACTTC. Translation: CASSFTGGAYEQYF.

V usage is TRBV7-9 and J usage is TRBJ2-7; 11 nucleotides match TRBD1. Germline values: CDR1 SEHNR, CDR2 FQNEAQ (reference sequence). Trimming cost V 5 bases and J 6 bases; bases outside gene matches: 9. The CDR3 runs to 15 residues. The CDR3 DNA sequence: TGTGCCAGCAGCATCTGGACAGGGGGCTTGGGCGAGCAGTACTTC. Amino acids: CASSIWTGGLGEQYF.

The chain has TRBV27 and TRBJ1-2; D perhaps matches TRBD1 (6 bases). Trimming stripped 7 bases from V and 4 bases from J, with 19 bases between. Germline values: CDR1 MNHEY, CDR2 SMNVEV (reference sequence). This CDR3 is 15 amino acids long. For the CDR3, the DNA is TGTGCCAGCATGCGGACAGCGCGCCCCGGCTATGGCTACACCTTC. Its translation is CASMRTARPGYGYTF.

This chain links TRBV7-8 with TRBJ2-7, with D maybe TRBD2 (6 bases). The CDR3 loop spans 16 amino acids. With 5 bases removed from V and 1 base from J, the gap between germline ends came to 18 bases. The germline CDR1 and CDR2 sequences are SGHVS and FQNEAQ. The CDR3 DNA sequence: TGTGCCAGCAGCCCCCCTTCGGGGACTTTATCCTACGAGCAGTACTTC. Its translation is CASSPPSGTLSYEQYF.

The rearrangement uses TRBV5-1 and TRBJ1-2; a weak D match, TRBD1 (5 bases). Trimming left V 3 bases short and J 5 bases short, with 17 bases between. Looked up from germline, CDR1 is SGHRS and CDR2 is YFSETQ. The CDR3 extends over 15 amino acids. As DNA, the CDR3 is TGCGCCAGCAGCTCGGGTCGGGACGGAGGGTATGGCTACACCTTC. Encoded protein: CASSSGRDGGYGYTF.

Written as DNA, the CDR3 is TGTGCCAGCAGTGAGAAGGGACTAGCGGGAGTAATGTACGGCACAGATACGCAGTATTTT. Its protein is CASSEKGLAGVMYGTDTQYF. The gene calls are TRBV6-1 and TRBJ2-3, with TRBD2 matching over 14 bases. Germline CDR1 MNHNS, CDR2 SASEGT. Trimming cost V 3 bases and J 1 base; bases outside gene matches: 12. This CDR3 has 20 residues.

V gene TRBV18 combines with J gene TRBJ2-2; possible D gene TRBD1, 6 bases. Germline V gene lookup returns CDR1 KGHSH and CDR2 LQKENI. This CDR3 comprises 16 residues. V lost 4 bases to trimming and J lost 6 bases, with 18 bases between them. As DNA, the CDR3 is TGTGCCAGCTCACTCTACAGGGCTATCTCTTCCGGGGAGCTGTTTTTT. This sequence encodes CASSLYRAISSGELFF. The complete variable domain, with remaining parts taken from reference TRBV18 and TRBJ2-2, reads NAGVMQNPRHLVRRRGQEARLRCSPMKGHSHVYWYRQLPEEGLKFMVYLQKENIIDESGMPKERFSAEFPKEGPSILRIQQVVRGDSAAYFCASSLYRAISSGELFFGEGSRLTVL.

The V gene is TRBV7-2, the J gene TRBJ1-6, with unresolved D. The ends were cut back, 2 bases at V and 5 bases at J, with 19 bases in the middle. This CDR3 is 18 amino acids long. Germline V gene lookup returns CDR1 SGHTA and CDR2 FQGNSA. The CDR3 region is CASSLSPQTRYDNSPLHF. As DNA, the CDR3 is TGTGCCAGCAGCTTAAGCCCCCAGACTCGATATGATAATTCACCCCTCCACTTT.

The rearrangement uses TRBV21-1 and TRBJ2-7; the table's D call TRBD2 went unverified against the DNA. TRBV21-1 is labeled a pseudogene. The CDR3 length is 16 residues. This chain's CDR3 is CASSKGVLAGPYEQYF. The CDR3 DNA follows: TGTGCCAGCAGCAAAGGGGTACTAGCGGGCCCCTACGAGCAGTACTTC.

The chain links TRBV18 to TRBJ2-1; 8 nucleotides align to TRBD1. The CDR3 is 16 residues long. The V segment lost 0 bases and the J segment 7 bases; nucleotides outside the gene matches: 8. The V gene's germline CDR1 is KGHSH and CDR2 LQKENI. In nucleotides, the CDR3 is TGTGCCAGCTCACCACCGAGGCAGGGGGCGCGGAATGAGCAGTTCTTC. It is translated as CASSPPRQGARNEQFF.

The rearrangement links TRBV10-2 to TRBJ1-5; D gene uncertain. Germline CDR1 and CDR2: WSHSY and SAAADI. The V and J ends lost 6 bases and 3 bases respectively, with 6 bases between them. The CDR3 is 12 residues long. The CDR3 bases are TGCGCCAGCAGACAAACCAATCAGCCCCAGCATTTT. Its protein product is CASRQTNQPQHF.

The chain combines TRBV6-5 with TRBJ1-4; D remains unclear. Trimming took 6 bases from V and 13 from J, leaving 15 bases between them. Germline values: CDR1 MNHEY, CDR2 SVGAGI. The CDR3 runs 12 residues. CDR3 sequence: CASSTSTGRLFF. The CDR3 region has the DNA TGTGCCAGCAGCACCTCAACGGGTAGACTGTTTTTT.

The chain carries TRBV6-5 and TRBJ2-1; maybe TRBD1 (6 bases). The CDR3 contains 15 residues. Per germline, CDR1 MNHEY and CDR2 SVGAGI. Trimming shortened V by 1 base and J by 3 bases, and 10 bases separated the two germline ends. CDR3 nucleotide sequence: TGTGCCAGCAGTTACTTGGACAGAAGCTACAATGAGCAGTTCTTC. This gives the protein CASSYLDRSYNEQFF.

The chain has TRBV7-3 and TRBJ2-7; perhaps TRBD1 as D (6 bases). V was pared by 5 bases and J by 5 bases, with 13 bases between. The CDR3 is made up of 13 amino acids. Germline V gene data show CDR1 as SGHTA and CDR2 as FQGTGA. The CDR3, as DNA: TGTGCCAGCAGCCTCGGGACATCGGACGAGCAGTACTTC. Its translation is CASSLGTSDEQYF.

The gene calls are TRBV29-1 and TRBJ2-3; 8 positions agree with TRBD2. V lost 7 bases and J lost 5; bases outside the gene matches: 14. Germline V gene lookup returns CDR1 SQVTM and CDR2 ANQGSEA. The CDR3 length is 15 residues. The CDR3 loop is CSAEAGLAGRDTQYF. CDR3 DNA sequence: TGCAGCGCGGAGGCGGGGCTAGCGGGCCGAGATACGCAGTATTTT.

This sequence joins TRBV19 and TRBJ1-5, with 9 bases aligning to TRBD1. This CDR3 spans 14 amino acids. V lost 3 bases and J lost 11; bases outside the gene matches: 8. The germline gives CDR1 LNHDA, CDR2 SQIVND (reference sequence). Here the CDR3 DNA reads TGTGCCAGTAGTATTGGGACAGGGTTTGGGGCCCAGCATTTT. As protein: CASSIGTGFGAQHF.

The rearrangement joins TRBV5-1 to TRBJ2-2, with 8 bases matching TRBD1. The CDR3 is 14 residues long. Losses at the gene ends were 3 bases for V and 4 bases for J; bases not matched to a gene: 2. The germline V gene has CDR1 SGHRS and CDR2 YFSETQ. This CDR3 is CASSSGTGTGELFF. The CDR3 coding sequence is TGCGCCAGCAGCTCCGGGACAGGCACCGGGGAGCTGTTTTTT.

The rearrangement joins TRBV7-3 to TRBJ2-5; D is possibly TRBD1 (5 bases). Deletions cut 1 base from V and 2 bases from J, with 5 bases between. The CDR3 is made up of 13 amino acids. Germline lookup yields CDR1 SGHTA and CDR2 FQGTGA. The CDR3 nucleotides are TGTGCCAGCAGCTTAAGACAGCAAGAGACCCAGTACTTC. It yields the protein CASSLRQQETQYF.